This T cell receptor (beta chain) was captured by sequencing in a study of blood T cell repertoires in COVID-19 (dated by TCRdb to 2018 to 2021). General notes on the study: Collaborator samples came from the United States, Italy and Spain and covered acute and convalescent phases of COVID-19. The material from the prospective study consisted of cDNA or gDNA derived from T cells, B-cell-depleted T cells, or PBMCs. Deeply sampled blood TCRbeta repertoires from subjects exposed to, actively infected with, or recovered from COVID-19 were included in the dataset. The repertoires were made available in a free public database intended to serve as a resource for research on the immune response to SARS-CoV-2. Samples came from the ongoing ImmuneRACE study (first 160 participants) plus 1,254 subjects from 6 global collaborators. The sample metadata nearly always contained a de-identified subject ID, COVID-19 status, age in years and sex. Where available, HLA class I and class II types were taken from metadata supplied by the sample provider and were not determined by assay-based typing.

Participants in the prospective study were aged roughly 18 to 89 years, lived in about two dozen United States geographic areas, and enrolled through a virtual design. Cohort assignment in the prospective study relied on participant-reported clinical history from a screening survey and a study questionnaire. Recovered participants in ImmuneRACE Cohort 3 were defined as having two consecutive negative NP/OP PCR tests, clearance from a healthcare professional, or resolution of symptoms. In the prospective study, whole blood, serum and a nasopharyngeal or oropharyngeal swab were collected from each participant by mobile phlebotomists. Participants in the prospective study had the option to provide additional blood draws and questionnaires over an approximately 2-month period. Blood samples from the prospective study were shipped frozen or at room temperature prior to DNA extraction. Overall study results and their limits: The amount of clinical and demographic metadata varied by source and participant and was provided uncurated.

Remarks on this clone: Its antigen remains unidentified. Base qualities are not provided; no much larger clone lies one nucleotide away.

TCRbeta CDR3 regions were amplified from genomic DNA using the immunoSEQ Assay, a bias-controlled multiplex PCR. Regarding the original processing steps: The number of nucleated cells in each sample was estimated by amplification of reference gene primers within the assay. To quantify the absolute abundance of each unique TCRbeta CDR3 rearrangement, sequence reads were collapsed and filtered. For each sample, productive Simpson clonality was calculated as the square root of Simpson's diversity index across productive rearrangements. The immuneACCESS repertoire file appears here via TCRdb, limited to in-frame rearrangements. These files lack a portion of the clones; in checked studies, under half of the deficit traces to unresolved V genes, and the cause of the others is not known. D and trimming come from the DNA, and the V and J calls and clone size come from that table. This sample gives about 240,000 clones in total; 80% to 90% of them show up just once. The ten largest clones represent 3.5% to 5% of the sample.

Sequencing was done on a sample of PBMCs or T cells enriched from blood (not recorded which). The origin of this receptor is a woman in her twenties or thirties who had recovered from COVID-19.

The CDR3 sequence is CASSPTLSSSYGYTF. The nucleotide sequence is given as TGTGCCAGCAGCCCCACGCTTTCGAGTAGCTATGGCTACACCTTC. The chain is assembled from TRBV28 and TRBJ1-2, with the D gene uncertain. Between the V and J ends, shortened by 6 bases and 4 bases respectively, the junction contains 18 bases. The CDR3 has 15 amino acids, counting the end cysteine and phenylalanine. Only the CDR3 DNA is retained, 45 bases long and in frame from the first base. CDR1 and CDR2, looked up from the germline V gene, are MDHEN and SYDVKM.